The 14 T cell receptor beta chains listed next were all sequenced from one sample in a study of blood T cell repertoires in COVID-19. The repertoire was sequenced with immunoSEQ multiplex PCR; TCRdb's copy has only in-frame clones and lacks some. The sample includes about 270,000 clones, 86% of them seen just once. Sequencing was done on a sample of PBMCs or T cells enriched from blood (not recorded which). These receptors were obtained from a man between 18 and 35 years old who had recovered from COVID-19.

The chain uses TRBV28 and TRBJ2-3; D is ambiguous. From germline, CDR1 is MDHEN and CDR2 SYDVKM. The CDR3 spans 12 residues. With 5 bases removed from V and 4 bases from J, the gap between germline ends came to 7 bases. The CDR3 DNA is TGTGCCAGCAGTCTTAGTGCAGATACGCAGTATTTT. Residues: CASSLSADTQYF.

The CDR3 is CASSRQTRNEQYF. The CDR3 coding sequence is TGTGCCAGCAGTCGCCAGACTAGGAACGAGCAGTACTTC. The rearrangement uses TRBV6-5 and TRBJ2-7; a possible D gene is TRBD2 (6 bases). The germline V gene has CDR1 MNHEY and CDR2 SVGAGI. The CDR3 is 13 amino acids. Trimming pared 5 bases from V and 5 bases from J, leaving 13 bases between.

This chain uses TRBV30 with TRBJ2-7; the D gene is possibly TRBD1 (6 bases). Germline values: CDR1 GTSNPN, CDR2 SVGIG (reference sequence). The CDR3 totals 14 residues. V lost 1 base and J lost 4, with 14 bases in between. The CDR3 region is CAWSENREGYEQYF. The CDR3 region has the DNA TGTGCCTGGAGTGAGAACAGGGAAGGGTACGAGCAGTACTTC.

In DNA, the CDR3 is TGCGCCAGCGGGGCGTCTGGCTACACCTTC. The encoded protein is CASGASGYTF. V and J are TRBV10-1 and TRBJ1-2; the D gene is possibly TRBD1 (5 bases). V lost 8 bases to trimming and J lost 7 bases, with 8 bases between them. The germline gives CDR1 WNHNN, CDR2 SYGVQD (reference sequence). The CDR3 is made up of 10 amino acids.

This chain joins TRBV7-2 and TRBJ1-5, with a tentative D call TRBD1 (5 bases). The germline gives CDR1 SGHTA, CDR2 FQGNSA. Trimming took off 1 base at V and 11 bases at J, with 12 bases between the two ends. The CDR3 totals 13 residues. The CDR3 is CASSLDFSGAQHF. CDR3 in DNA: TGTGCCAGCAGCTTAGATTTCTCGGGGGCCCAGCATTTT.

The V and J genes are TRBV4-1 and TRBJ1-2; D call uncertain. From germline, CDR1 is MGHRA and CDR2 YSYEKL. CDR3 length: 15 residues. Between the trimmed V and J ends, which lost 1 base and 2 bases, there was a span of 11 bases. CDR3: CASSQGRQRNYGYTF. The CDR3 nucleotides are TGCGCCAGCAGCCAAGGGCGACAAAGAAACTATGGCTACACCTTC.

The J gene is TRBJ2-1, the V gene TRBV19; 10 bases match TRBD2. With V trimmed by 3 bases and J by 9 bases, 5 bases remained unmatched. Germline lookup yields CDR1 LNHDA and CDR2 SQIVND (reference sequence). This CDR3 has 14 residues. This CDR3 is CASSILAGEGEQFF. CDR3 DNA sequence: TGTGCCAGTAGTATCCTAGCGGGGGAGGGTGAGCAGTTCTTC.

This clone was observed a handful of times. The chain combines TRBV5-6 with TRBJ2-7, with D hard to call. V gave up 2 bases and J gave up 3 bases, with 12 bases separating them. The germline V gene encodes CDR1 SGHDT and CDR2 YYEEEE. This CDR3 spans 14 amino acids. In DNA, the CDR3 is TGTGCCAGCAGCTTTAGTTCAAGTGGCTACGAGCAGTACTTC. This codes for CASSFSSSGYEQYF. Based on the CDR3 plus reference TRBV5-6 and TRBJ2-7, the full variable domain is DAGVTQSPTHLIKTRGQQVTLRCSPKSGHDTVSWYQQALGQGPQFIFQYYEEEERQRGNFPDRFSGHQFPNYSSELNVNALLLGDSALYLCASSFSSSGYEQYFGPGTRLTVT.

This chain links TRBV10-3 with TRBJ1-5, with 8 bases identical to TRBD1. CDR3 size: 13 residues. V lost 7 bases to trimming and J lost 7 bases; unmatched junction nucleotides: 6. From germline, CDR1 is ENHRY and CDR2 SYGVKD. The CDR3 sequence: CAITRDRSQPQHF. The CDR3 bases are TGTGCCATCACCCGGGACAGGAGCCAGCCCCAGCATTTT.

The gene calls are TRBV7-3 and TRBJ2-5; 8 positions agree with TRBD2. V lost 5 bases and J lost 3; bases outside the gene matches: 2. Per the germline V gene, CDR1 is SGHTA and CDR2 is FQGTGA. The CDR3 sequence is 13 residues long. This CDR3 is CASSPGLEETQYF. In DNA form, the CDR3 reads TGTGCCAGCAGCCCGGGACTAGAAGAGACCCAGTACTTC.

The J gene is TRBJ1-4, the V gene TRBV7-9; 8 bases line up with TRBD1. The junction had 5 bases not matched to a gene; V was cut back by 5 bases and J by 3 bases. This CDR3 has 15 residues. Germline CDR1 reads SEHNR; CDR2 reads FQNEAQ (reference sequence). The CDR3 sequence is CASSLGQGPNEKLFF. CDR3 DNA: TGTGCCAGCAGCCTAGGACAGGGTCCTAATGAAAAACTGTTTTTT.

The chain is built from TRBV11-2 and TRBJ1-4; the match to TRBD1 covers 7 bases. This CDR3 comprises 15 residues. V shed 6 bases, J shed 5 bases, and the junction held 9 bases outside the gene matches. Germline V gene sequence: CDR1 SGHAT, CDR2 FQNNGV. The CDR3 loop is CASSQMTGRNEKLFF. The CDR3 DNA reads TGTGCCAGCAGTCAAATGACAGGGAGAAATGAAAAACTGTTTTTT.

This clone was observed a few times. This sequence joins TRBV4-1 and TRBJ2-7, with TRBD2 as a possible D gene (6 bases). The V gene lost 0 bases and the J gene lost 7 bases, with 13 bases spanning the gap. The CDR3 consists of 14 residues. Germline CDR1 and CDR2: MGHRA and YSYEKL. In nucleotides, the CDR3 is TGCGCCAGCAGCCAAGATGGAGGGGCGTGGGAGCAGTACTTC. This sequence encodes CASSQDGGAWEQYF.

V gene TRBV4-1 combines with J gene TRBJ2-5; D is perhaps TRBD2 (6 bases). Germline-derived CDR1 and CDR2 are MGHRA and YSYEKL. The CDR3 is 15 residues long. The germline V and J ends were trimmed by 3 bases and 5 bases, with 16 bases remaining between them. As DNA, the CDR3 is TGCGCCAGCAGCCATGAGACTAGAGCTGCCGAGACCCAGTACTTC. Amino acids: CASSHETRAAETQYF.